The rows below give T cell receptor beta chains drawn from one sample of a study of PD-L1 blockade in urothelial cancer. Only in-frame clones appear in the TCRdb table, and some are missing; sequencing was by immunoSEQ multiplex PCR. The table lists around 63,000 clones, roughly 77% of them singletons. The sequencing used PBMCs, collected around atezolizumab (anti-PD-L1) treatment. The receptors were gathered from a man aged 65 to 79 with urothelial cancer. Both conserved end residues are part of each CDR3. Only some rows state a clone size, as once, few, many or a class for expanded clones.

>.|TRBJ2-1|TRBV9|14
CASSVAGQNNEQFF
>.|TRBJ2-2|TRBV7-8|16
CASSSWTSGRTGELFF
>.|TRBJ1-1|TRBV14|13
CASSPNMNTEAFF
>.|TRBJ2-3|TRBV19|14
CASSLAASTDTQYF
>.|TRBJ2-2|TRBV11-2|14
CASSLGQGTGELFF
>.|TRBJ2-1|TRBV7-9|14
CASSGGRSYNEQFF
>.|TRBJ2-1|TRBV9|15
CASSVAGGSYNEQFF
>.|TRBJ1-2|TRBV10-3|13
CAIKGTGDYGYTF
>.|TRBJ2-1|TRBV7-3|16
CASSYGTSGRGNEQFF
>.|TRBJ2-5|TRBV5-1|15
CASSSGGRNGETQYF
>.|TRBJ1-4|TRBV27|13
CASSLSLRQKLFF
>.|TRBJ1-2|TRBV29-1|12
CSVEDRGYGYTF
>.|TRBJ2-3|TRBV28|16
CASRLPGQSSTDTQYF
>many|TRBJ2-5|TRBV12-5|16
CASGLVPSGRGETQYF